This TCR beta chain was recorded in a study of blood T cell repertoires in COVID-19 (TCRdb year 2020). About the full investigation: Samples from collaborators originated in the United States, Italy and Spain and spanned both the acute and convalescent phases of COVID-19. The material from the prospective study consisted of cDNA or gDNA derived from T cells, B-cell-depleted T cells, or PBMCs. Deeply sampled blood TCRbeta repertoires from subjects exposed to, actively infected with, or recovered from COVID-19 were included in the dataset. A freely available public database, intended as a resource for researchers studying the immune response to SARS-CoV-2, is where the repertoires were released. The samples were drawn from the first 160 participants of the ongoing ImmuneRACE study and from over a thousand subjects provided by 6 global collaborators. The sample metadata nearly always contained a de-identified subject ID, COVID-19 status, age in years and sex. HLA class I and class II types, where available, came from metadata supplied by the sample provider rather than from assay-based typing.

In Seattle, one collaborating source enrolled patients while the infection was active and tracked those patients longitudinally over the course of disease. Whole blood was collected in K2EDTA tubes by collaborating institutions according to the institutions' own protocols. For TCRbeta analysis, collaborators shipped samples as frozen whole blood, isolated PBMCs, or DNA extracted from either of those sample types. Broad study findings and their caveats: The quantity of clinical and demographic metadata differed by source and by participant and was supplied without curation.

From the germline V gene, CDR1 is LGHNA and CDR2 is YSLEER. The CDR3 measures 16 amino acids from cysteine to phenylalanine. Of the read, only the CDR3 DNA is kept; its 48 bases are in frame from base 1. V is reduced by 0 bases and J by 0 bases, leaving a spacing of 12 bases between them. Comment on this clone: Its antigen specificity is not known. No quality values exist for individual bases; no much larger clone is one base distant.

The immunoSEQ Assay, a bias-controlled multiplex PCR, was used to amplify TCRbeta CDR3 regions from genomic DNA. On the authors' methods: Nucleated cell counts per sample were estimated from amplification of reference gene primers within the assay. To quantify the absolute abundance of each unique TCRbeta CDR3 rearrangement, sequence reads were collapsed and filtered. For each sample, productive Simpson clonality was calculated as the square root of Simpson's diversity index across productive rearrangements. The immuneACCESS repertoire file appears here via TCRdb, limited to in-frame rearrangements. These files lack a portion of the clones; in checked studies, under half of the deficit traces to unresolved V genes, and the cause of the others is not known. Clone size and V and J calls were adopted from that table, with D and trimming inferred from the DNA. In this sample the table shows 100,000 to 150,000 clones, 92% of which occur a single time. Of the sample, about 2% falls within the top ten clones.

Sequenced sample: peripheral blood. The chain is made from TRBV4-3 and TRBJ2-7, with TRBD1 tentatively as D gene (7 bases match). The receptor comes from a man between 50 and 59 years old with COVID-19, enrolled during active disease. CDR3 protein: CASSQDGGGSSYEQYF. The nucleotide sequence reads TGCGCCAGCAGCCAAGATGGAGGGGGCTCCTCCTACGAGCAGTACTTC.